This TCR beta chain was found in a study of cytomegalovirus exposure and HLA in healthy donors. Study in general: A prior analysis found 100 million to 140 million unique TCR beta sequences from 150 million to 200 million T cells. Findings and caveats of the study: The authors later found TCR association rates varying by HLA locus, with DRB1 most and HLA-C fewest.

Of note for this clone: Its antigen is still unknown.

Deletions cut 5 bases from V and 7 bases from J, with 12 bases between. The CDR3 spans 11 residues. In germline, CDR1 is SQVTM, CDR2 ANQGSEA. This PCR relied on a set of 60 Vbeta primers and 13 Jbeta primers. The table came from immunoSEQ multiplex PCR; TCRdb's copy has only in-frame clones and leaves some out. The profile shows about 190,000 clones, 70% to 90% of them singletons. Sequenced: PBMCs. The TCR originated in a woman aged 25 to 39 in good health and CMV-seronegative. The chain has TRBV29-1 and TRBJ2-7; no definite D call. The CDR3 is CSVSLAGEQYF. The DNA for the CDR3 is TGCAGCGTTTCGCTTGCCGGGGAGCAGTACTTC.